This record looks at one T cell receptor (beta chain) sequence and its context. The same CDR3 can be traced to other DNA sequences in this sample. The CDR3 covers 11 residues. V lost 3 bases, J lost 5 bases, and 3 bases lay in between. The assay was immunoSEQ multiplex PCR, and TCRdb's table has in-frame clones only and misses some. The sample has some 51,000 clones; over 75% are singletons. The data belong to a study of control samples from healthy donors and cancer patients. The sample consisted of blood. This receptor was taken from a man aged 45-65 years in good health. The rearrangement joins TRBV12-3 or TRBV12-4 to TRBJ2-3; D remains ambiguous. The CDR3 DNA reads TGTGCCAGCAGTTTTGAAGATACGCAGTATTTT. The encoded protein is CASSFEDTQYF.